There are a few counts of the clone carrying this T cell receptor (beta chain). The sample belongs to a study of blood T cell repertoires in COVID-19. The table came from immunoSEQ multiplex PCR; TCRdb's copy has only in-frame clones and leaves some out. The table has fewer than 120,000 clones, 70% to 90% seen once. This CDR3 is built from 13 residues. Per germline, CDR1 ENHRY and CDR2 SYGVKD. The germline V and J ends were trimmed by 11 bases and 1 base, with 14 bases remaining between them. The clonotype originates from a human donor in a cohort sampled during active COVID-19. The sequenced material came from peripheral blood. The chain uses TRBV10-3 and TRBJ1-1; tentatively, D is TRBD1 (6 bases). Written as DNA, the CDR3 is TGTGCCGCGAAGCCCAGGGGGAACACTGAAGCTTTCTTT. Its protein product is CAAKPRGNTEAFF.